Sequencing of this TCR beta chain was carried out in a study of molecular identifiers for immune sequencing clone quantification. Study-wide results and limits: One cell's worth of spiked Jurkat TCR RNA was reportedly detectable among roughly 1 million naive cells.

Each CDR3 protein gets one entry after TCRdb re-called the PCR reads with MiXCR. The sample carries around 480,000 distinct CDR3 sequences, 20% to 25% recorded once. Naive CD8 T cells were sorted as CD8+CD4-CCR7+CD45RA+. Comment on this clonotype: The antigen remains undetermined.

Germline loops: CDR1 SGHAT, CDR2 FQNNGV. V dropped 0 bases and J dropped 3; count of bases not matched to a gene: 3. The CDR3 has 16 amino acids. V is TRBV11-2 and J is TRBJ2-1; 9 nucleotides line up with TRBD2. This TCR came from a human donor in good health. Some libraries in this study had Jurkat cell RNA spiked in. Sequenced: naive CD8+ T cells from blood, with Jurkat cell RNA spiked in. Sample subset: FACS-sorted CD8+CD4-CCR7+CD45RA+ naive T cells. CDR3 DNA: TGTGCCAGCAGCTTAGAATTAGCGGGGGACTACAATGAGCAGTTCTTC. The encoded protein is CASSLELAGDYNEQFF.